One T cell receptor beta chain is described in this entry. This specimen belongs to a study of blood T cell repertoires in COVID-19. At the level of the study: Acute and convalescent COVID-19 specimens originated in the United States, Italy and Spain. PBMCs, B-cell-depleted T cells, or T cells were the source of the cDNA or gDNA that made up the material.

In the study's own analysis: Estimation of nucleated cell counts was performed using reference gene primer amplification. The repertoire was sequenced with immunoSEQ multiplex PCR; TCRdb's copy has only in-frame clones and lacks some. The D gene and trimming were derived from the DNA, and the V and J assignments and clone size from that table. The sample includes approximately 67,000 clones, 87% of them seen just once. This sequence originates from a man aged 45-60 years with active COVID-19. Sequenced: peripheral blood.

The CDR3, as DNA: TGCGCCAGCAGCTTGGGCAGGGAAGGTCAGCCCCAGCATTTT. It yields the protein CASSLGREGQPQHF. The chain uses TRBV5-1 and TRBJ1-5; possibly TRBD1 for D (5 bases). CDR3 length: 14 residues. Between the trimmed V and J ends, which lost 0 bases and 6 bases, there was a span of 10 bases. Germline V gene data show CDR1 as SGHRS and CDR2 as YFSETQ. The full variable domain, its missing parts supplied by reference TRBV5-1 and TRBJ1-5, is KAGVTQTPRYLIKTRGQQVTLSCSPISGHRSVSWYQQTPGQGLQFLFEYFSETQRNKGNFPGRFSGRQFSNSRSEMNVSTLELGDSALYLCASSLGREGQPQHFGDGTRLSIL.